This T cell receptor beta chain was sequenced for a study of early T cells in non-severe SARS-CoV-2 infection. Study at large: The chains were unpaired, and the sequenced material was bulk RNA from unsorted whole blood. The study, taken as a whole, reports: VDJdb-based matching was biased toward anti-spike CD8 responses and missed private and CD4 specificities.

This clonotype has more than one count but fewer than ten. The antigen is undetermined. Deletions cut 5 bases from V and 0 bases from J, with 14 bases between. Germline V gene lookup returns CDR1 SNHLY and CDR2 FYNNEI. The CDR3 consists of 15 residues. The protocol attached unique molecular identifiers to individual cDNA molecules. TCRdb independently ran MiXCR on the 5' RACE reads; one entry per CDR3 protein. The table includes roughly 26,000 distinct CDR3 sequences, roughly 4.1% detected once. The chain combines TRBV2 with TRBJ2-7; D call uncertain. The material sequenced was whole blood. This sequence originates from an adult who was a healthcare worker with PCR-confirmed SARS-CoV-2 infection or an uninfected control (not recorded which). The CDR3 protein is CASSIQVSSSYEQYF. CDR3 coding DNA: TGTGCCAGCAGTATTCAAGTTTCGAGCTCCTACGAGCAGTACTTC.